In its sample, the clone carrying this TCR beta chain was seen a few times. Its antigen is as yet unknown. These data come from a study of T cells after yellow fever vaccination. Background on the study: Any fraction with a low cell number was prepared using SMART-Seq v4 Ultra Low Input. Regarding the study as a whole: From the bulk population, abundant clonotypes could contaminate and appear within FACS-sorted repertoires. Reappearance after the booster was seen for most primary-vaccination clones, at 96% CD4 and more than 80% CD8.

TCRdb recomputed calls from the 5' RACE reads with MiXCR, one row per CDR3 protein. The sample includes some 400,000 distinct CDR3 sequences, roughly a sixth of them seen just once. The germline V gene has CDR1 SEHNR and CDR2 FQNEAQ (reference sequence). Trimming removed 5 bases from V and 10 bases from J, with 9 bases in between. The CDR3 has 12 residues. The chain has TRBV7-9 and TRBJ1-6; tentative D call: TRBD1 (5 bases). The source was PBMCs, collected before the yellow fever booster vaccination. The clonotype comes from a young man who received the YFV17D yellow fever vaccine. Here the CDR3 reads CASSQRTSPLHF. Here the CDR3 DNA reads TGTGCCAGCAGCCAAAGGACATCACCCCTCCACTTT.